Following are 17 T cell receptor beta chains from one sample sequenced in a study of vaccination and CD4 T cells after COVID-19 (dated by TCRdb to the early 2020s). Preparation of the library involved PCR. The sample was run on an Illumina iSeq 100. DNA from cultured CD4+ T cells underwent TCR sequencing with the Oncomine TCR Beta short-read assay at the Johns Hopkins FTIC core. TCRdb ran its own pipeline on the public reads, namely fastp trimming at Q25 and MiXCR clone calling, and kept in-frame beta chains. When rows share a CDR3 protein, they turn into one entry using the most common DNA and genes. Counted in this sample were 14,000 to 15,000 distinct CDR3 sequences; 26% of them appeared once. The ten largest clones represent about 24% of the sample. The treatment or condition tag for this specimen amounts to: roughly 11-day PBMC culture with coronavirus spike peptide pools or control peptides (ViraFEST assay).

These receptors' antigens are unknown. What was sequenced was cultured CD4+ T cells from blood. These receptors originate from a human donor with COVID-19.

This clonotype was detected once. This chain uses TRBV7-2 with TRBJ1-4; no reliable D call. Germline loops: CDR1 SGHTA, CDR2 FQGNSA. Trimming pared 5 bases from V and 5 bases from J, leaving 12 bases between. This CDR3 comprises 14 residues. CDR3 sequence: CASSPGSANEKLFF. In DNA form, the CDR3 reads TGTGCCAGCAGCCCCGGCTCGGCAAATGAAAAACTGTTTTTT.

The chain links TRBV15 to TRBJ1-4, with TRBD1 matching 7 bases. V gave up 5 bases and J gave up 3 bases; unmatched junction bases: 3. This CDR3 comprises 14 residues. The germline V gene encodes CDR1 LNHNV and CDR2 YYDKDF (reference sequence). CDR3 sequence: CATSLGQANEKLFF. CDR3 DNA sequence: TGTGCCACCAGCCTAGGACAGGCTAATGAAAAACTGTTTTTT.

This clonotype was detected a few times. The J gene is TRBJ2-3, the V gene TRBV7-9; weak D call: TRBD1 (8 bases). The CDR3 runs 17 residues. The germline V and J ends were trimmed by 5 bases and 6 bases, with 24 bases remaining between them. Germline CDR1 and CDR2: SEHNR and FQNEAQ (reference sequence). CDR3: CASSPPGGNRGLDTQYF. The CDR3 bases are TGTGCCAGCAGCCCCCCGGGGGGTAACAGGGGGTTGGATACGCAGTATTTT.

This chain links TRBV27 with TRBJ1-5; possible D gene TRBD1, 5 bases. The CDR3 runs 14 residues. Germline lookup yields CDR1 MNHEY and CDR2 SMNVEV (reference sequence). The V end was cut by 5 bases, the J end by 3 bases, with 11 bases between. The CDR3 bases are TGTGCCAGCAGTCTACGACAGAACAATCAGCCCCAGCATTTT. Its protein product is CASSLRQNNQPQHF.

Only a few counts were recorded for this clonotype. The chain links TRBV6-2 or TRBV6-3 to TRBJ1-1; D may be TRBD1 (5 bases). The CDR3 runs 13 residues. The V end was cut by 7 bases, the J end by 3 bases, with 12 bases between. Germline CDR1 and CDR2: MNHEY and SVGEGT. For the CDR3, the DNA is TGTGCCAGCACCCCAAAGGGGTACACTGAAGCTTTCTTT. It specifies CASTPKGYTEAFF.

With respect to this clonotype: One junction end disagrees with the germline gene, perhaps due to a read error. The gene calls are TRBV6-1 and TRBJ2-3, with 7 bases aligning to TRBD1. The germline CDR1 and CDR2 sequences are MNHNS and SASEGT. The CDR3 is made up of 16 amino acids. CDR3 loop: CASGDWDRTSTDTQYF. CDR3 nucleotides: TGTGCCAGCGGTGATTGGGACAGAACTAGCACAGATACGCAGTATTTT.

This clonotype was counted only a few times. The rearrangement links TRBV7-2 to TRBJ2-2, with a tentative D call TRBD2 (6 bases). CDR1 SGHTA and CDR2 FQGNSA come from the germline V gene. The V and J ends lost 2 bases and 8 bases respectively, with 18 bases between them. There are 16 residues in the CDR3. The chain's CDR3 is CASSLKLAGSSGELFF. CDR3 sequence (DNA): TGTGCCAGCAGCTTAAAATTGGCGGGGTCCTCGGGGGAGCTGTTTTTT. Full variable domain (remainder filled in from reference TRBV7-2 and TRBJ2-2): GAGVSQSPSNKVTEKGKDVELRCDPISGHTALYWYRQSLGQGLEFLIYFQGNSAPDKSGLPSDRFSAERTGGSVSTLTIQRTQQEDSAVYLCASSLKLAGSSGELFFGEGSRLTVL.

This clonotype was detected a few times. J is TRBJ1-5 and V is TRBV12-3 or TRBV12-4, with a weak D call TRBD1 (5 bases). V was clipped by 0 bases and J by 7 bases, with 10 bases between them. The CDR3 has 14 amino acids. DNA for the CDR3: TGTGCCAGCAGTTTAGCAGGGGAAGGACAGCCCCAGCATTTT. Amino acids: CASSLAGEGQPQHF.

The V gene is TRBV21-1, the J gene TRBJ1-3; the table calls TRBD1, which could not be checked here. TRBV21-1 corresponds to a pseudogene. The length of the CDR3 is 16 residues. CDR3 in DNA: TGTGCCAGCAGCACCGACAGGGGAAAAGCTGGAAACACCATATATTTT. Encoded protein: CASSTDRGKAGNTIYF.

This clonotype has a single count. V and J are TRBV6-5 and TRBJ2-3; tentative D call: TRBD1 (5 bases). Between the trimmed V and J ends, which lost 3 bases and 5 bases, there was a span of 12 bases. This CDR3 has 14 amino acids. CDR1 is MNHEY, CDR2 SVGAGI, per germline. The CDR3 is CASSYAQGEDTQYF. CDR3 DNA sequence: TGTGCCAGCAGTTATGCCCAGGGTGAAGATACGCAGTATTTT.

The gene calls are TRBV20-1 and TRBJ2-6; D remains unclear. With 0 bases removed from V and 2 bases from J, the gap between germline ends came to 5 bases. The CDR3 spans 14 residues. Per the germline V gene, CDR1 is DFQATT and CDR2 is SNEGSKA (reference sequence). The CDR3 nucleotides read TGCAGTGCTAGAGATCTGGCTGGGGCCAACGTCCTGACTTTC. This translates into CSARDLAGANVLTF.

V usage is TRBV20-1 and J usage is TRBJ2-2; 10 bases map to TRBD2. CDR3 size: 17 residues. J was trimmed by 5 bases and V by 5 bases; bases with no gene match: 14. Germline CDR1 and CDR2: DFQATT and SNEGSKA (reference sequence). The CDR3 reads CSARNPSGGAKTGELFF. Written as DNA, the CDR3 is TGCAGTGCTCGAAATCCCAGCGGGGGGGCAAAAACCGGGGAGCTGTTTTTT.

This chain uses TRBV7-9 with TRBJ2-6; unclear D gene. With 1 base removed from V and 0 bases from J, the gap between germline ends came to 4 bases. In germline, CDR1 is SEHNR, CDR2 FQNEAQ (reference sequence). The CDR3 is made up of 15 amino acids. CDR3 nucleotide sequence: TGTGCCAGCAGCTTAGGCAGCTCTGGGGCCAACGTCCTGACTTTC. Translation gives CASSLGSSGANVLTF.

CDR3 bases: TGTGCCAGGGGCGGGACTAGCGGGGGGAAGTACCAAGAGACCCAGTACTTC. It is translated as CARGGTSGGKYQETQYF. The chain uses TRBV2 and TRBJ2-5, with 15 bases that match TRBD2. Trimming took 9 bases from V and 0 from J; bases not matched to a gene: 8. CDR3 length: 17 residues. Germline CDR1 SNHLY, CDR2 FYNNEI.

This clonotype appeared a few times. The J gene is TRBJ2-7, the V gene TRBV15; TRBD2 matches 13 bases. The CDR3 contains 18 residues. CDR1 and CDR2 from the germline V gene are LNHNV and YYDKDF (reference sequence). With 3 bases clipped from V and 5 bases from J, the junction kept 13 bases outside the gene matches. The CDR3, as DNA: TGTGCCACCAGCAGCCCTGGGGCGACTAGCGGGGGGATAAACGAGCAGTACTTC. This codes for CATSSPGATSGGINEQYF. Complete variable domain (other parts from reference TRBV15 and TRBJ2-7): DAMVIQNPRYQVTQFGKPVTLSCSQTLNHNVMYWYQQKSSQAPKLLFHYYDKDFNNEADTPDNFQSRRPNTSFCFLDIRSPGLGDTAMYLCATSSPGATSGGINEQYFGPGTRLTVT.

J is TRBJ1-1 and V is TRBV28; 10 bases fit TRBD1. Per the germline V gene, CDR1 is MDHEN and CDR2 is SYDVKM. After removal of 3 bases from V and 11 bases from J, the junction contained 9 bases not matched to a gene. This CDR3 contains 14 residues. The CDR3 region has the DNA TGTGCCAGCAGTTTCGGACAGGGGGTTAATCCGGCTTTCTTT. Its translation is CASSFGQGVNPAFF.

This clonotype appeared a few times. This chain connects TRBV5-4 to TRBJ2-2; D gene unclear. CDR3 length equals 16 residues. V was clipped by 0 bases and J by 3 bases, with 12 bases between them. Germline V gene data show CDR1 as SGHNT and CDR2 as YYREEE (reference sequence). This CDR3 reads CASSLGIRTDTGELFF. DNA of the CDR3: TGTGCCAGCAGCTTGGGTATAAGGACGGACACCGGGGAGCTGTTTTTT.